This T cell receptor beta chain was recorded in a study of blood T cell repertoires in COVID-19. Study-level background: Acute-phase and convalescent COVID-19 samples originated in the United States, Italy and Spain. PBMCs, B-cell-depleted T cells, or T cells were the source of the cDNA or gDNA that made up the material.

Germline loops: CDR1 SGHTA, CDR2 FQGNSA. After removal of 2 bases from V and 9 bases from J, the junction contained 8 bases not matched to a gene. The CDR3 consists of 15 residues. Per the study methods: The authors estimated nucleated cell counts from reference gene primer amplification. Clones were sequenced by immunoSEQ multiplex PCR, and TCRdb holds only the in-frame ones, with some missing. The DNA was the basis for D and trimming; V, J and clone size are from that table. The data contain under 200,000 clones, 86% of them singletons. Researchers sorted participants into cohorts using their self-reported clinical history.

V is TRBV7-2 and J is TRBJ2-1; 9 positions match TRBD1. This TCR was recovered from a man between 40 and 49 years old with acute COVID-19. The sample consisted of PBMCs or T cells enriched from blood (not recorded which). CDR3 nucleotides: TGTGCCAGCAGCTTACTTGGACAGGGGTTAGGTGAGCAGTTCTTC. It translates to CASSLLGQGLGEQFF.